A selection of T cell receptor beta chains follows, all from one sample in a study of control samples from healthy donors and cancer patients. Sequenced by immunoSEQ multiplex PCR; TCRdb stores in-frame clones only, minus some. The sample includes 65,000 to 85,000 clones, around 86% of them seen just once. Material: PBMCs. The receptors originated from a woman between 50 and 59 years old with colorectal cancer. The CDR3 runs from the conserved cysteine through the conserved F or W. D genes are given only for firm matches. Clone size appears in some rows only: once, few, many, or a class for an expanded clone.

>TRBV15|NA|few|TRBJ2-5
CATRGTAGQTQYF
TGTGCCACCCGGGGTACGGCAGGGCAGACCCAGTACTTC
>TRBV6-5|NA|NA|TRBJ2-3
CASSTPGGTDTQYF
TGTGCCAGCAGTACCCCGGGGGGCACAGATACGCAGTATTTT
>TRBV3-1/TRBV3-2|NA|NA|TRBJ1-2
CASSLRGGEGGYTF
TGTGCCAGCAGCCTCCGAGGGGGGGAAGGTGGCTACACCTTC
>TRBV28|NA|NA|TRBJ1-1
CASSLGGNMNTEAFF
TGTGCCAGCAGTTTAGGCGGGAATATGAACACTGAAGCTTTCTTT
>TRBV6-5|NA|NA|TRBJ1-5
CATSWGWDQPQHF
TGTGCCACCTCATGGGGGTGGGATCAGCCCCAGCATTTT
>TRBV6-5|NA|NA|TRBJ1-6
CASSFRGGSNSPLHF
TGTGCCAGCAGTTTTAGGGGGGGGTCCAATTCACCCCTCCACTTT
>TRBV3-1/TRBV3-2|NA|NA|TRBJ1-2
CASSQDGGESGYTF
TGTGCCAGCAGCCAAGATGGGGGGGAAAGTGGCTACACCTTC
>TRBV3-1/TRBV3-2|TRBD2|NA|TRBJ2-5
CASSHKGLADQETQYF
TGTGCCAGCAGCCACAAAGGACTAGCGGACCAAGAGACCCAGTACTTC
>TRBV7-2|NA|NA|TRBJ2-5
CASSRSETQYF
TGTGCCAGCAGCCGATCAGAGACCCAGTACTTC
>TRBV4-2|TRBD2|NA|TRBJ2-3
CASSQDSAGGLTDTQYF
TGTGCCAGCAGCCAAGATTCGGCGGGGGGGCTCACAGATACGCAGTATTTT
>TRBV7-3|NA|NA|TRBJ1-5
CASSHRKDGQPQHF
TGTGCCAGCAGCCACAGGAAGGACGGGCAGCCCCAGCATTTT
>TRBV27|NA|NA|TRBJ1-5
CASSSWNQPQHF
TGTGCCAGCAGTTCCTGGAATCAGCCCCAGCATTTT
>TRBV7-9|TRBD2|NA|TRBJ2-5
CASSKTSGGAAGETQYF
TGTGCCAGCAGCAAGACTAGCGGGGGGGCCGCCGGAGAGACCCAGTACTTC
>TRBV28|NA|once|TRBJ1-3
CASSLGRGDTIYF
TGTGCCAGCAGTTTAGGCAGGGGAGACACCATATATTTT
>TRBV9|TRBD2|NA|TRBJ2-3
CASSKRGGNTDTQYF
TGTGCCAGCAGTAAGCGGGGGGGCAACACAGATACGCAGTATTTT
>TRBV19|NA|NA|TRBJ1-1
CASSIRWGTEAFF
TGTGCCAGTAGTATTAGGTGGGGAACTGAAGCTTTCTTT
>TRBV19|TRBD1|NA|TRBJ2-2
CASSIGQGVFGELFF
TGTGCCAGTAGTATTGGTCAGGGGGTTTTCGGGGAGCTGTTTTTT
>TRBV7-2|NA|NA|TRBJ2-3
CASSLRTASSTDTQYF
TGTGCCAGCAGCCTCCGGACTGCATCTAGCACAGATACGCAGTATTTT
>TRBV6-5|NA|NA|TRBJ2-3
CATTRQGTDTQYF
TGTGCCACCACTCGGCAGGGCACAGATACGCAGTATTTT
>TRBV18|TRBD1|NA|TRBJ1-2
CASSRFRTGEDYGYTF
TGTGCCAGCTCGAGATTTAGGACAGGGGAGGACTATGGCTACACCTTC
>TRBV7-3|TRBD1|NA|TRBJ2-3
CASSRDSYPDTQYF
TGTGCCAGCAGCAGGGACAGTTACCCAGATACGCAGTATTTT
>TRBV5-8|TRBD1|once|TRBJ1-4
CASSLTRGPLATNEKLFF
TGTGCCAGCAGCCTTACCAGGGGGCCACTTGCAACTAATGAAAAACTGTTTTTT
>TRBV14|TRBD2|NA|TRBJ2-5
CASSQSGGPETQYF
TGTGCCAGCAGCCAATCGGGGGGGCCAGAGACCCAGTACTTC
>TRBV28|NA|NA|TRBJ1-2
CASSFRKTGGYTF
TGTGCCAGCAGTTTTCGTAAGACGGGTGGCTACACCTTC
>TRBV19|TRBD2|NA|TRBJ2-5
CASSIGIGSGGGAGETQYF
TGTGCCAGTAGTATAGGTATAGGGAGCGGCGGGGGGGCCGGAGAGACCCAGTACTTC
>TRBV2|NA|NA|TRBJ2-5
CASSEAPTQYF
TGTGCCAGCAGTGAAGCTCCGACCCAGTACTTC
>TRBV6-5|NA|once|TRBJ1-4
CASSYSRRGPREKLFF
TGTGCCAGCAGTTACTCGAGGAGGGGACCTCGGGAAAAACTGTTTTTT
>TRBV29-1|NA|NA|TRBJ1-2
CSVDLVTGNGYTF
TGCAGCGTTGACTTGGTAACAGGGAATGGCTACACCTTC
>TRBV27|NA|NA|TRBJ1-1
CASSSRSRVTFF
TGTGCCAGCAGTTCGAGGAGCAGGGTGACTTTCTTT
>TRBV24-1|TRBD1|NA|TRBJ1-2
CATSESGTGIGYTF
TGTGCCACCAGTGAGTCCGGGACAGGGATTGGCTACACCTTC
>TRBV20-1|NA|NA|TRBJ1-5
CSASGDPLVGNQPQHF
TGCAGTGCTAGTGGGGACCCCTTGGTTGGCAATCAGCCCCAGCATTTT
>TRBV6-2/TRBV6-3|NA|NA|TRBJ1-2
CASSYSSTGSGYTF
TGTGCCAGCAGTTACTCCTCCACAGGGTCTGGCTACACCTTC
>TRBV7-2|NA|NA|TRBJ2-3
CASSPLGSTDTQYF
TGTGCCAGCAGCCCTTTAGGGAGCACAGATACGCAGTATTTT
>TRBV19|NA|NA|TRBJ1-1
CASSLGVLNTEAFF
TGTGCCAGTAGTCTGGGGGTCCTGAACACTGAAGCTTTCTTT